These 13 T cell receptor beta chains were sequenced from one sample in a study of cytomegalovirus exposure and HLA in healthy donors. Amplification used 60 Vbeta primers and 13 Jbeta primers. Measured with immunoSEQ multiplex PCR; TCRdb has only the in-frame clones, and not every one. This sample carries approximately 150,000 clones, 80% of them seen once, and the ten largest clones take 4.5% to 5.5%. Sequenced input: PBMCs. All receptors come from a man aged 35 to 55 in good health and CMV-seronegative.

The chain uses TRBV6-6 and TRBJ1-4; TRBD1 agrees at 7 bases. Germline-derived CDR1 and CDR2 are MNHNY and SVGAGI (reference sequence). The V gene end was trimmed by 4 bases and the J gene end by 7 bases; junction bases not matched to a gene: 6. This CDR3 contains 14 residues. The chain's CDR3 is CASSSTGIGEKLFF. The CDR3 coding sequence is TGTGCCAGCAGTTCGACAGGGATCGGTGAAAAACTGTTTTTT.

This clone was seen more than once but under ten times. The rearrangement uses TRBV19 and TRBJ1-1, with TRBD1 matching over 8 bases. CDR1 and CDR2 (germline): LNHDA, SQIVND (reference sequence). The trim removed 6 bases at V and 6 bases at J, leaving 3 bases unmatched. The CDR3 is made up of 12 amino acids. CDR3 amino acids: CASRDRVSEAFF. DNA for the CDR3: TGTGCCAGTAGGGACAGGGTCTCTGAAGCTTTCTTT.

The chain is built from TRBV2 and TRBJ2-7, with D maybe TRBD1 (5 bases). Trimming removed 6 bases from V and 6 bases from J, with 12 bases in between. CDR1 is SNHLY and CDR2 is FYNNEI in the germline V gene. The CDR3 length is 12 residues. The CDR3 DNA sequence: TGTGCCAGCAGCCAGGGTATCAGCGAGCAGTACGTC. The encoded protein is CASSQGISEQYV.

V usage is TRBV6-4 and J usage is TRBJ2-3; 12 nucleotides agree with TRBD2. The CDR3 runs to 14 residues. Germline lookup yields CDR1 MRHNA and CDR2 SNTAGT. J gave up 4 bases and V 5 bases, and 1 base lay outside the gene matches. This chain's CDR3 is CASSPSGGADTQYF. The CDR3, as DNA: TGTGCCAGCAGTCCTAGCGGGGGGGCAGATACGCAGTATTTT.

The genes are TRBV18 and TRBJ1-5, with a possible D match to TRBD1 (6 bases). V gave up 3 bases and J gave up 10 bases, with 16 bases separating them. The CDR3 has 14 amino acids. In germline, CDR1 is KGHSH, CDR2 LQKENI. CDR3 DNA: TGTGCCAGCTCACCTCAGACAGGCCAGGAACCCCAGCATTTT. Translated: CASSPQTGQEPQHF. The full variable domain, completed using reference TRBV18 and TRBJ1-5, is NAGVMQNPRHLVRRRGQEARLRCSPMKGHSHVYWYRQLPEEGLKFMVYLQKENIIDESGMPKERFSAEFPKEGPSILRIQQVVRGDSAAYFCASSPQTGQEPQHFGDGTRLSIL.

This clone was observed a handful of times. This chain links TRBV27 with TRBJ1-2; no definite D call. There are 14 residues in the CDR3. The germline V and J ends were trimmed by 2 bases and 0 bases, with 7 bases remaining between them. Per germline, CDR1 MNHEY and CDR2 SMNVEV (reference sequence). CDR3 residues: CASSLTGANYGYTF. DNA for the CDR3: TGTGCCAGCAGTTTAACGGGAGCTAACTATGGCTACACCTTC.

This chain uses TRBV10-1 with TRBJ1-6; 7 bases agree with TRBD1. This CDR3 spans 14 amino acids. V gave up 2 bases and J gave up 7 bases; unmatched junction bases: 2. The V gene's germline CDR1 is WNHNN and CDR2 SYGVQD (reference sequence). CDR3 loop: CASSETGENSPLHF. CDR3 DNA sequence: TGCGCCAGCAGTGAGACAGGGGAAAATTCACCCCTCCACTTT.

The genes are TRBV18 and TRBJ1-2, with TRBD1 matching over 7 bases. The trim removed 6 bases at V and 7 bases at J, leaving 14 bases unmatched. CDR1 and CDR2 (germline): KGHSH, LQKENI. CDR3 size: 15 residues. The DNA for the CDR3 is TGTGCCAGCTCGCCCCTTAGGGGGCCGATGTTTGGCTACACCTTC. Translating gives CASSPLRGPMFGYTF.

The chain carries TRBV11-2 and TRBJ1-2, with 7 bases matching TRBD1. The CDR3 sequence is 15 residues long. V was pared by 5 bases and J by 4 bases, with 10 bases of the junction left unmatched. CDR1 and CDR2 from the germline V gene are SGHAT and FQNNGV. CDR3 protein: CASSPGTVGGYGYTF. CDR3 bases: TGTGCCAGCAGCCCGGGGACAGTGGGAGGCTATGGCTACACCTTC.

The chain has TRBV4-1 and TRBJ2-1; 7 bases map to TRBD1. The V and J ends lost 0 bases and 4 bases, in that order; junction bases with no gene match: 6. This CDR3 spans 16 amino acids. The germline V gene encodes CDR1 MGHRA and CDR2 YSYEKL. CDR3 bases: TGCGCCAGCAGCCAAGATTCTACAGGGGTTTACAATGAGCAGTTCTTC. Protein: CASSQDSTGVYNEQFF.

V gene TRBV5-6 combines with J gene TRBJ2-6; 7 bases agree with TRBD1. Germline CDR1 and CDR2: SGHDT and YYEEEE. Trimming cost V 4 bases and J 2 bases; bases outside gene matches: 9. The CDR3 is made up of 17 amino acids. The CDR3 here is CASSALAQGAGANVLTF. The CDR3 bases are TGTGCCAGCAGCGCGTTAGCTCAGGGGGCTGGGGCCAACGTCCTGACTTTC.

V is TRBV7-9 and J is TRBJ1-2; D may be TRBD1 (6 bases). This CDR3 spans 13 amino acids. Trimming pared 1 base from V and 8 bases from J, leaving 11 bases between. Germline V CDR1 and CDR2: SEHNR, FQNEAQ (reference sequence). CDR3 amino acids: CASSLVYGQGYTF. CDR3 sequence (DNA): TGTGCCAGCAGCTTAGTTTATGGACAGGGCTACACCTTC.

The chain joins TRBV5-1 to TRBJ2-7; the D is unclear. The CDR3 sequence is 13 residues long. Germline V gene data show CDR1 as SGHRS and CDR2 as YFSETQ. V was trimmed by 4 bases and J by 3 bases, leaving 11 bases between them. CDR3 residues: CASSPETYYEQYF. The CDR3 bases are TGCGCCAGCAGCCCTGAGACATACTACGAGCAGTACTTC.